The entry below describes one T cell receptor (beta chain). This clonotype was seen ten or more times. Its antigen specificity is not known. No base quality information exists; no much larger clone differs at one position. This entry comes from a study of CD8 T cells in ankylosing spondylitis (TCRdb year 2017). Background for the entire study: The study profiled T cell receptor beta repertoires in healthy donors and ankylosing spondylitis patients to find disease-linked TCR variants. The full study cohort comprised some 27 ankylosing spondylitis patients and roughly 100 healthy donors. Peripheral blood samples were taken, and synovial fluid was additionally collected from ankylosing spondylitis patients.

Here is what the overall study found, with its caveats: The disease-linked clones showed a CD8+ phenotype and occurred at relatively low frequencies in peripheral blood. Some motif variants had previously been reported in the synovial fluid and blood of reactive arthritis patients, which suggests shared mechanisms of disease initiation. A TCR beta motif of roughly 8 highly homologous amino acid variants appeared characteristic of blood from ankylosing spondylitis patients. The disease-linked clones were reported as significantly enriched in matched synovial fluid samples from ankylosing spondylitis patients.

Measured from the cysteine to the phenylalanine, the CDR3 is 14 residues long. The retained sequence is limited to the CDR3, 42 bases, with the frame set at the first base. CDR1 and CDR2, looked up from the germline V gene, are SGHRS and YFSETQ. The trim is 0 bases for V and 8 bases for J, with a gap of 14 bases between the germline ends. These reads were obtained on an Illumina HiSeq 2500. TCR beta libraries were prepared by quantitative 5'-RACE with molecular barcodes. Per the source publication's procedure: To identify disease-linked TCR variants, a new computational method was used, one built on a probabilistic model of VDJ rearrangement. TCRdb redid the processing of the public reads, applying fastp at Q25 and MiXCR, and retained in-frame beta chains. Every entry covers one CDR3 protein and lists the most common genes and DNA from its rows. TCRdb, not the authors, supplied the V and J calls. The sample yields 700,000 to 1,000,000 distinct CDR3 sequences; approximately 10% were counted once. Clones ranked in the top ten supply approximately 0.51% of the sample.

This clonotype was obtained from a male donor with ankylosing spondylitis. The sequence links TRBV5-1 to TRBJ1-2; the D gene is perhaps TRBD1, from 5 matching bases. The sample taken for sequencing was blood, either unsorted or a sorted T cell fraction (not recorded which). At the DNA level, the sequence is TGCGCCAGCAGCTTGGGACAGCCATCTATGGGCTACACCTTC. This sequence encodes CASSLGQPSMGYTF.